What follows are 9 T cell receptor beta chains derived from one specimen sequenced in a study of CD8 T cells in Susac syndrome. Reverse transcription used about 0.45 to 1 ug RNA and random hexamers. TCRdb reprocessed the immunoSEQ multiplex PCR reads with MiXCR, giving one entry per CDR3 protein. Of approximately 170,000 distinct CDR3 sequences listed, roughly nine tenths are singletons. Sequencing was performed on CD4+ T cells from PBMCs. These receptors all stem from a human donor in good health.

This chain links TRBV27 with TRBJ2-2, with 16 bases lining up with TRBD2. The ends lost 8 bases at V and 5 bases at J; junction bases unmatched: 8. CDR1 and CDR2 from the germline V gene are MNHEY and SMNVEV (reference sequence). The CDR3 sequence is 17 residues long. The CDR3 protein is CASRRGLAGGRTGELFF. The CDR3 DNA reads as TGTGCCAGCCGAAGGGGACTAGCGGGGGGGCGAACCGGGGAGCTGTTTTTT.

This chain joins TRBV12-3 or TRBV12-4 and TRBJ2-3; no definite D call. This CDR3 region has 17 residues. V lost 8 bases to trimming and J lost 0 bases, with 21 bases between them. Here the CDR3 DNA reads TGTGCCAGCCCCCCCCCGTGGCCAGACCTCAGCACAGATACGCAGTATTTT. It codes for CASPPPWPDLSTDTQYF.

This clonotype has only a few counts. The J gene is TRBJ2-2, the V gene TRBV7-2; D remains ambiguous. Germline CDR1 is SGHTA and CDR2 is FQGNSA. The CDR3 is 13 amino acids. Trimming pared 2 bases from V and 2 bases from J, leaving 3 bases between. The CDR3, as DNA: TGTGCCAGCAGCTTACTCAACACCGGGGAGCTGTTTTTT. It translates to CASSLLNTGELFF.

V usage is TRBV28 and J usage is TRBJ2-5, with 7 bases matching TRBD1. Germline lookup yields CDR1 MDHEN and CDR2 SYDVKM. CDR3 length: 14 residues. V shed 5 bases, J shed 3 bases, and the junction held 6 bases outside the gene matches. CDR3 protein: CASSMPGQKETQYF. CDR3 nucleotides: TGTGCCAGCAGTATGCCGGGACAGAAAGAGACCCAGTACTTC.

V gene TRBV5-1 combines with J gene TRBJ2-1, with D unresolved. This CDR3 has 15 residues. Trimming took 1 base from V and 0 from J, leaving 8 bases between them. CDR1 and CDR2 from the germline V gene are SGHRS and YFSETQ. The CDR3 coding sequence is TGCGCCAGCAGCTTGATTCGTAGCTCCTACAATGAGCAGTTCTTC. It specifies CASSLIRSSYNEQFF.

The rearrangement links TRBV2 to TRBJ1-4; tentative D call: TRBD1 (5 bases). Trimming cost V 6 bases and J 8 bases, with 16 bases left between them. In germline, CDR1 is SNHLY, CDR2 FYNNEI. The CDR3 runs 14 residues. The CDR3: CASSYARQGEKLFF. CDR3 DNA sequence: TGTGCCAGCAGCTACGCTAGGCAGGGAGAAAAACTGTTTTTT.

Written as DNA, the CDR3 is TGCAGTGCTAGACCCCGGACGCACAATGAGCAGTTCTTC. Translating it yields CSARPRTHNEQFF. The rearrangement links TRBV20-1 to TRBJ2-1; D is unclear. Germline V gives CDR1 DFQATT, CDR2 SNEGSKA (reference sequence). The CDR3 extends over 13 amino acids. V shed 2 bases and J shed 5 bases, with 10 bases lying between them.

The V call is TRBV6-6, the J call TRBJ2-6; D not resolved. The CDR3 is 15 amino acids. Germline V CDR1 and CDR2: MNHNY, SVGAGI (reference sequence). V lost 7 bases, J lost 1 base, and 11 bases lay in between. In nucleotides, the CDR3 is TGTGCCAGCACCCCTGGCAGTTCTGGGGCCAACGTCCTGACTTTC. Amino acid sequence: CASTPGSSGANVLTF.

This chain links TRBV20-1 with TRBJ2-3; no definite D call. In germline, CDR1 is DFQATT, CDR2 SNEGSKA (reference sequence). Trimming removed 3 bases from V and 6 bases from J, with 13 bases in between. CDR3 length equals 13 residues. The chain's CDR3 is CSARIQLADTQYF. CDR3 DNA: TGCAGTGCTAGGATACAGCTGGCGGATACGCAGTATTTT.